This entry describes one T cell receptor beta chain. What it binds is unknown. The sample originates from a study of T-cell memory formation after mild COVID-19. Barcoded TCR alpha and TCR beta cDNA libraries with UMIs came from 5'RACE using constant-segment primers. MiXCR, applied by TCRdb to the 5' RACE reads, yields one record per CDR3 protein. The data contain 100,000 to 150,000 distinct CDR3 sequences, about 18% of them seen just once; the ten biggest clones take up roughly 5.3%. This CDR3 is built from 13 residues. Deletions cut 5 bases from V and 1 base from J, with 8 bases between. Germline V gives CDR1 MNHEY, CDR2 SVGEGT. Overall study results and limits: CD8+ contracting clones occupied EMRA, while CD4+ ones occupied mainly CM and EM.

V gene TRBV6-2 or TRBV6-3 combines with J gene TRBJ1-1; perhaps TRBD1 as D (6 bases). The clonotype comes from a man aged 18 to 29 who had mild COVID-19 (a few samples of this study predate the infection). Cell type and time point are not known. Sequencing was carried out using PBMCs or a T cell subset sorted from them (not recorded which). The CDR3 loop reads CASSAQGNTEAFF. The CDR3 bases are TGTGCCAGCAGTGCACAGGGGAACACTGAAGCTTTCTTT.